Each of the 16 T cell receptor beta chains below was sequenced from the same sample in a study of tumor-infiltrating lymphocytes in primary liver carcinoma. Total RNA (approximately 450 ng) served as template for TCR beta cDNA synthesis primed by a constant-region primer. Each TCR beta library was derived from three nested multiplex PCR rounds that employed slightly modified ARM-PCR. TRBV1-TRBV30 forward primers paired with a C-beta reverse primer were used in the first two PCR rounds, which ran approximately 11 cycles each. A single record per CDR3 protein comes from TCRdb applying MiXCR to the multiplex PCR reads. The table lists about 320,000 distinct CDR3 sequences, approximately 54% of them singletons, with 15% to 20% in the top ten. Unsorted whole blood served as the source of blood RNA, and germline DNA was extracted as well. The sequencing sample was made of peripheral blood. The receptors derive from a woman in her 30s with primary liver carcinoma and hepatitis B virus infection.

As regards this clonotype: A much larger clonotype is one base distant, so this may be a read error. The rearrangement uses TRBV28 and TRBJ2-7; 7 nucleotides align to TRBD1. Germline trimming cut 7 bases from V and 3 bases from J; bases unmatched to any gene: 6. Germline-derived CDR1 and CDR2 are MDHEN and SYDVKM. This CDR3 has 13 amino acids. CDR3 residues: CASNKGTVYEQYF. The CDR3 DNA sequence: TGTGCCAGCAATAAGGGGACAGTCTACGAGCAGTACTTC.

Concerning this clonotype itself: Relative to the germline gene, one junction end is altered; a read error may explain this. The rearrangement joins TRBV6-5 to TRBJ1-5; perhaps TRBD1 as D (6 bases). The germline V gene encodes CDR1 MNHEY and CDR2 SVGAGI. The CDR3 spans 14 residues. CDR3 nucleotide sequence: TGTGCCAGCAGGGGACAAGGAGCAGATCACCCCCAGCATTTT. Amino acid sequence: CASRGQGADHPQHF.

The rearrangement links TRBV29-1 to TRBJ2-3, with 7 bases lining up with TRBD2. The CDR3 length is 18 residues. Germline V lookup: CDR1 SQVTM, CDR2 ANQGSEA. With 8 bases clipped from V and 0 bases from J, the junction kept 20 bases outside the gene matches. CDR3 DNA sequence: TGCAGCTGTGAGTTCGGACTAGTGGCGTTTTCTAGCACAGATACGCAGTATTTT. Residues: CSCEFGLVAFSSTDTQYF.

Details on this clonotype: With a much larger clone just one base away, this may be a read error. This rearrangement joins TRBV29-1 to TRBJ2-3; 8 nucleotides line up with TRBD2. V was pared by 7 bases and J by 0 bases, with 12 bases of the junction left unmatched. This CDR3 is built from 16 residues. From germline, CDR1 is SQVTM and CDR2 ANQGSEA. Written as DNA, the CDR3 is TGCAGCGGTGGGGGACTAGTGGGAGGTAGCACAGATACGCAGTATTTT. Protein: CSGGGLVGGSTDTQYF.

The chain couples TRBV29-1 to TRBJ2-1; TRBD1 is a possible D gene (6 bases). V lost 6 bases and J 0 bases, leaving 12 bases between the germline ends. Per germline, CDR1 SQVTM and CDR2 ANQGSEA. The CDR3 loop spans 14 amino acids. CDR3 protein: CSVLWDNSYNEQFF. CDR3 coding DNA: TGCAGCGTGCTGTGGGACAACTCCTACAATGAGCAGTTCTTC.

Turning to this clonotype: Just one base apart from a much larger clone, this may be a read error. The chain recombines TRBV4-3 with TRBJ2-7; 10 nucleotides align to TRBD2. This CDR3 has 18 amino acids. Trimming at V came to 1 base and at J to 4 bases, leaving 13 bases not matched to a gene. Germline V gene sequence: CDR1 LGHNA, CDR2 YSLEER. The CDR3 reads CASSQAHLETSGSYEQYF. The CDR3, as DNA: TGCGCCAGCAGCCAAGCTCACCTCGAGACTAGCGGGTCGTACGAGCAGTACTTC.

A word on this clonotype: A read error is possible here, since a much larger clone lies one base away. The chain employs TRBV29-1 and TRBJ1-2; no firm D call. The CDR3 is 12 residues long. Between the trimmed V and J ends, which lost 3 bases and 4 bases, there was a span of 9 bases. From germline, CDR1 is SQVTM and CDR2 ANQGSEA. Written as DNA, the CDR3 is TGCAGCGTTGAGCAGGAGACCTATGGCTACACCTTC. It translates to CSVEQETYGYTF.

This clonotype was found a few times. This rearrangement joins TRBV6-2 or TRBV6-3 to TRBJ2-1, with TRBD2 matching over 13 bases. V trimming: 2 bases; J trimming: 6 bases; junction bases outside the gene matches: 16. The length of the CDR3 is 20 residues. Per the germline V gene, CDR1 is MNHEY and CDR2 is SVGEGT. CDR3 nucleotide sequence: TGTGCCAGCAGTTACGGACTAGCGGGAGTTTATCAATCGGGCAGCAATGAGCAGTTCTTC. Protein product: CASSYGLAGVYQSGSNEQFF.

This clonotype was observed many times. V gene TRBV4-2 combines with J gene TRBJ2-7; no clear D gene. Trimming removed 0 bases from V and 3 bases from J, with 6 bases in between. This CDR3 is 13 amino acids long. Germline loops: CDR1 LGHNA, CDR2 YNFKEQ. The CDR3 sequence is CASSQDGYYEQYF. CDR3 coding DNA: TGTGCCAGCAGCCAAGACGGCTACTACGAGCAGTACTTC.

About this clonotype itself: This clone may be a read error of a much larger clone one base away. V and J are TRBV4-2 and TRBJ2-2, with unresolved D. The CDR3 loop spans 13 amino acids. CDR1 is LGHNA, CDR2 YNFKEQ, per germline. The CDR3 here is CASSNENAGELFF. The CDR3 nucleotides are TGTGCCAGCAGTAATGAGAACGCCGGGGAGCTGTTTTTT.

The chain joins TRBV5-5 to TRBJ1-1, with D unclear. Germline V gene data show CDR1 as SGHKS and CDR2 as YYEKEE (reference sequence). The CDR3 spans 15 residues. Trimming stripped 2 bases from V and 1 base from J, with 12 bases between. The CDR3 bases are TGTGCCAGCAGCTTTTCCGGGAAACAGAACACTGAAGCTTTCTTT. Residues: CASSFSGKQNTEAFF.

Comments on this clonotype: This could be a read error, since a much larger clone is one nucleotide away. The chain is built from TRBV29-1 and TRBJ2-5; 8 bases agree with TRBD1. Germline CDR1 SQVTM, CDR2 ANQGSEA. There are 13 residues in the CDR3. The CDR3 loop reads CRVRQGAGETQYF. CDR3 coding DNA: TGCAGAGTTCGCCAGGGGGCAGGGGAGACCCAGTACTTC.

Comments on this clonotype: It may be a read error: a sequence one base away is much more abundant. The chain joins TRBV4-2 to TRBJ2-7; D ambiguous. The CDR3 length is 14 residues. Germline CDR1 and CDR2: LGHNA and YNFKEQ. Trimming stripped 0 bases from V and 4 bases from J, with 10 bases between. CDR3 amino acids: CASSQDLGFYEQYF. CDR3 sequence (DNA): TGTGCCAGCAGCCAAGATCTTGGGTTTTACGAGCAGTACTTC.

This sequence joins TRBV12-3 or TRBV12-4 and TRBJ2-3, with 9 bases fitting TRBD2. The V and J ends lost 7 bases and 8 bases, in that order; junction bases with no gene match: 7. The CDR3 contains 13 residues. The CDR3 spells CASNDSGRGTQYF. CDR3 nucleotides: TGTGCCAGCAATGATAGCGGGAGAGGTACGCAGTATTTT.

On this clonotype: A much larger clone lies a single base off, so this may be a read error. The chain employs TRBV6-5 and TRBJ1-1; 7 nucleotides line up with TRBD1. Germline V gene lookup returns CDR1 MNHEY and CDR2 SVGAGI. The CDR3 is 14 amino acids. The CDR3 DNA follows: TGTGCCAGCAGTCGGGTGACAGGGAACACTGAAGTTTTCTTT. Its protein is CASSRVTGNTEVFF.

Details on this clonotype: This CDR3 fails to terminate in the conserved phenylalanine or tryptophan, so it likely reflects a read error. Because the CDR3's place on the DNA is in doubt, the DNA is left out and the CDR3 is given as listed by TCRdb. The chain carries TRBV6-5 and TRBJ2-5; the table calls TRBD2, which could not be checked here. The CDR3 is 16 amino acids long, termini counted. Germline V gene sequence: CDR1 MNHEY, CDR2 SVGAGI. CDR3 residues: CGSSYSGTSGAETRYL.